The TCR beta chain under discussion was sequenced for a study of cytomegalovirus exposure and HLA in healthy donors. This clone has just a few counts. Researchers ran the PCR with 60 Vbeta and 13 Jbeta primers. The data were produced by immunoSEQ multiplex PCR, yet TCRdb's version contains in-frame clones alone and is incomplete. The data contain 150,000 to 200,000 clones, roughly 84% of them singletons. Germline V lookup: CDR1 DFQATT, CDR2 SNEGSKA (reference sequence). Trimming removed 6 bases from V and 1 base from J, with 5 bases in between. This CDR3 has 11 residues. The sequence derives from a boy under 10 years old in good health and CMV-seronegative. The sequenced sample was PBMCs. This chain uses TRBV20-1 with TRBJ2-3; D is ambiguous. This chain's CDR3 is CSAAGTDTQYF. The CDR3 DNA sequence: TGCAGTGCCGCGGGCACAGATACGCAGTATTTT.